The clone carrying this T cell receptor beta chain was seen repeatedly, ten times or more. The sample belongs to a study of T cell repertoires in cytomegalovirus infection. TCRdb re-analysed the reads in MiXCR, keeping a single row per CDR3 protein. The table shows about 490,000 distinct CDR3 sequences, with about 17% occurring only once. Trimming at V came to 5 bases and at J to 5 bases, leaving 11 bases not matched to a gene. The CDR3 consists of 15 residues. Germline V lookup: CDR1 SGHTA, CDR2 FQGNSA. The V call is TRBV7-2, the J call TRBJ1-2; 7 bases are shared with TRBD1. The receptor was derived from a human donor in good health (CMV status not recorded). Some clones in this sample may be carry-over from other donors' samples. Sample: CD8+ T cells from PBMCs. DNA for the CDR3: TGTGCCAGCAGCCTGGGCGGGACAGATTATTATGGCTACACCTTC. Encoded protein: CASSLGGTDYYGYTF.